This entry concerns a single T cell receptor beta chain. Its target is not known. Measured with immunoSEQ multiplex PCR; TCRdb has only the in-frame clones, and not every one. The profile shows some 2.1 million clones, 95% of them singletons. Germline V CDR1 and CDR2: SNHLY, FYNNEI. Trimming took off 7 bases at V and 3 bases at J, with 19 bases between the two ends. The CDR3 contains 15 residues. Donors were healthy HIV-negative adults without recently reported acute infections or vaccinations. This sample was included in a study of shared clonotypes between healthy human individuals. The overall study: Per-donor plates numbered three CD4 naive, three CD4 memory, two CD8 naive and one CD8 memory. Points from the study as a whole: In general, naive subsets displayed greater estimated richness than memory subsets did. Generation probabilities of non-shared clonotypes were lower (relative to those shared by all four donors).

This clonotype was obtained from a man between 18 and 35 years old in good health. What was sequenced was naive CD4+ T cells sorted from blood. Specified subset: CD45RA+ positively selected. This chain connects TRBV2 to TRBJ2-7, with D possibly matching TRBD1 (6 bases). CDR3 in amino acids: CASTEGQGIIYEQYF. CDR3 bases: TGTGCCAGCACCGAGGGTCAGGGGATCATCTACGAGCAGTACTTC.